The clone carrying this TCR beta chain showed up just a few times. The antigen is not known. This sample is part of a study of T cell responses to AZD1222 COVID-19 vaccine. General study findings and limits: Seropositivity was recorded at baseline in only 6 or 7 AZD1222 recipients. None of the repertoires were sampled until the peak T cell response had passed. White British people made up most donors, females outnumbered males, and clonal diversity was possibly underestimated.

The CDR3 length is 18 residues. CDR1 is SNHLY and CDR2 is FYNNEI in the germline V gene. V gave up 1 base and J gave up 2 bases; unmatched junction bases: 8. Profiling relied on immunoSEQ multiplex PCR, and the TCRdb table lists in-frame clones only, not all of them. The table records roughly 150,000 clones, 90% of them present only once. The sample in question was peripheral blood, obtained 28 days after the second AZD1222 dose. The rearrangement links TRBV2 to TRBJ2-3; the match to TRBD2 covers 11 bases. The TCR comes from an adult who received the AZD1222 COVID-19 vaccine. The CDR3 sequence: CASSEGSVAGGITDTQYF. CDR3 DNA sequence: TGTGCCAGCAGTGAAGGTTCCGTAGCGGGAGGGATCACAGATACGCAGTATTTT.